This T cell receptor beta chain appears in the sequencing data of a study of T cells in Graves' hyperthyroidism and ophthalmopathy. Study summary: Pretreatment peripheral blood was obtained at initial diagnosis.

This clonotype has at least ten counts. There were TCR beta CDR3 regions amplified from RNA transcripts. HTBI primers were used for first-round RT-PCR of the TCR CDR3. TCRdb called the multiplex PCR reads again in MiXCR, with one record for every CDR3 protein. The sample contains around 600,000 distinct CDR3 sequences, 11% to 15% of which appear only once. Germline assignment: CDR1 DFQATT and CDR2 SNEGSKA (reference sequence). This CDR3 is built from 13 residues. V shed 5 bases and J 7 bases; nucleotides not matched to a gene: 8. The material sequenced was blood. The chain recombines TRBV20-1 with TRBJ2-7; 10 nucleotides align to TRBD2. The receptor's source is a woman younger than 35 with Graves' ophthalmopathy. The CDR3 sequence is CSAPQWTSGEQYF. The CDR3 DNA follows: TGCAGTGCTCCCCAATGGACTAGCGGAGAGCAGTACTTC.